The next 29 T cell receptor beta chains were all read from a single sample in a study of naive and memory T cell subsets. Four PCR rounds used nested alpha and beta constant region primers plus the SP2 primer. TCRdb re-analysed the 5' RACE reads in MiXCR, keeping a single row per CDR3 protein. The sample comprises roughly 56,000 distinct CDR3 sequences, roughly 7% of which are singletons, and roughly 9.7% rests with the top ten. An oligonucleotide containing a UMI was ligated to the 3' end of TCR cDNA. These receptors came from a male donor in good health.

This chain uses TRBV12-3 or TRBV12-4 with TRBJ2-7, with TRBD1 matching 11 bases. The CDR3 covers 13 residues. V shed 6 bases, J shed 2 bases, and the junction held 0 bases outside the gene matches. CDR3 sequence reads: CASRGQGAYEQYF. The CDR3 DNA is TGTGCCAGCAGGGGACAGGGGGCCTACGAGCAGTACTTC.

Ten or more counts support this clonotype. CDR3 sequence (DNA): TGCAGCGTTGAGATGGGGAGGGGACCGGGAGAGACCCAGTACTTC. This gives the protein CSVEMGRGPGETQYF. The chain combines TRBV29-1 with TRBJ2-5; 7 bases agree with TRBD2. Germline V gene data show CDR1 as SQVTM and CDR2 as ANQGSEA. V dropped 3 bases and J dropped 4; count of bases not matched to a gene: 11. This CDR3 is 15 amino acids long.

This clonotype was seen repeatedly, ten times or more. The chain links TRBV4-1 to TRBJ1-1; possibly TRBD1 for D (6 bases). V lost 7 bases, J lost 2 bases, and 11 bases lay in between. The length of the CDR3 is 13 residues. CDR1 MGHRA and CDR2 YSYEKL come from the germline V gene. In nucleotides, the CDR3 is TGCGCCAGCACCGGGACACTTAACACTGAAGCTTTCTTT. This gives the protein CASTGTLNTEAFF.

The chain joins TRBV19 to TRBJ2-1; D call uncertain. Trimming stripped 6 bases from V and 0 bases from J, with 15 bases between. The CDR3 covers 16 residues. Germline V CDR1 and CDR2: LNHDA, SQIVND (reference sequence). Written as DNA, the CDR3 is TGTGCCAGTAGATCCCAAGGGCTAATCTCCTACAATGAGCAGTTCTTC. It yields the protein CASRSQGLISYNEQFF.

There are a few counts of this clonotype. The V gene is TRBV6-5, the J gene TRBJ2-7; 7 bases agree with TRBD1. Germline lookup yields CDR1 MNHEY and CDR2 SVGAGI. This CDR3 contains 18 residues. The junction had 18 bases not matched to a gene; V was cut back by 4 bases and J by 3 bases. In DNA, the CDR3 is TGTGCCAGCAGTTCCCGACAAGGGACAGCCTCTATTAACTACGAGCAGTACTTC. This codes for CASSSRQGTASINYEQYF.

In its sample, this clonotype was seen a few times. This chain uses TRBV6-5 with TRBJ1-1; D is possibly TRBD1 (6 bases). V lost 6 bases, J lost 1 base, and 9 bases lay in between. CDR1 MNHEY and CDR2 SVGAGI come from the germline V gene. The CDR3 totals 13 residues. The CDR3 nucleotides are TGTGCCAGCAGATACAGGGAGAACACTGAAGCTTTCTTT. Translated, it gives CASRYRENTEAFF.

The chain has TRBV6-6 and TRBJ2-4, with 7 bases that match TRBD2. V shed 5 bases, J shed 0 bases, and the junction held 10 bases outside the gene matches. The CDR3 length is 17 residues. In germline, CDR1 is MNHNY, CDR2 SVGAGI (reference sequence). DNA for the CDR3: TGTGCCAGCAGTCTATCGGGGGGTCCGCTAGCCAAAAACATTCAGTACTTC. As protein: CASSLSGGPLAKNIQYF.

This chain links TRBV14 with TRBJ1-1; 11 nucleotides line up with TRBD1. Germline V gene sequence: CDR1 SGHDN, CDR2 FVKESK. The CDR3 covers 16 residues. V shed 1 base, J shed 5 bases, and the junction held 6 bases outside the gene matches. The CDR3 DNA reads TGTGCCAGCAGCCAAGCCGGGACAGGGGGTGGTACTGAAGCTTTCTTT. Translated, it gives CASSQAGTGGGTEAFF.

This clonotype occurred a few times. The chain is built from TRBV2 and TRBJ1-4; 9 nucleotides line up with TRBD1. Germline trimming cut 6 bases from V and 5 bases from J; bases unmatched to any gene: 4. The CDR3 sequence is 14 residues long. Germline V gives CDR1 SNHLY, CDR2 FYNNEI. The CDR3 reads CASRPGQGNEKLFF. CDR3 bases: TGTGCCAGCAGGCCGGGACAGGGAAATGAAAAACTGTTTTTT. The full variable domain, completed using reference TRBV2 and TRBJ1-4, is EPEVTQTPSHQVTQMGQEVILRCVPISNHLYFYWYRQILGQKVEFLVSFYNNEISEKSEIFDDQFSVERPDGSNFTLKIRSTKLEDSAMYFCASRPGQGNEKLFFGSGTQLSVL.

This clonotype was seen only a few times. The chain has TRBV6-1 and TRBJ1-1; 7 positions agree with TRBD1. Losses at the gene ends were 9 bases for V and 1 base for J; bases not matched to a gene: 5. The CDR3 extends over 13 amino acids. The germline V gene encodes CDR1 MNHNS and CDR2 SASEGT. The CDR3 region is CASRDSSNTEAFF. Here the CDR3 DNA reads TGTGCCAGTCGGGACAGCTCGAACACTGAAGCTTTCTTT.

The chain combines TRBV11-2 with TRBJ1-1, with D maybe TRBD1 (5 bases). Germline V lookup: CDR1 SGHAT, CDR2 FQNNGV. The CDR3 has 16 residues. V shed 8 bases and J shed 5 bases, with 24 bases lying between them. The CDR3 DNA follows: TGTGCCAGCCGGGATGGTATAGGTGTTCGGGGGACTGAAGCTTTCTTT. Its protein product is CASRDGIGVRGTEAFF.

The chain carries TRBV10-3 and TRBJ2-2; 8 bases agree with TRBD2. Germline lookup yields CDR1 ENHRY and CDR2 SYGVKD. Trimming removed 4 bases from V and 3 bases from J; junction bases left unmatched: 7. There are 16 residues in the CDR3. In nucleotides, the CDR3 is TGTGCCATCAGTGGTACGGGAGGGCCGCACACCGGGGAGCTGTTTTTT. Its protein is CAISGTGGPHTGELFF.

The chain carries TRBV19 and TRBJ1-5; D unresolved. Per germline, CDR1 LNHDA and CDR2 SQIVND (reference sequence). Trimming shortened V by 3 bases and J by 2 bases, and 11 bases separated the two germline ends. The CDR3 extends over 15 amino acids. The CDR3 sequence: CASSIAAGGNQPQHF. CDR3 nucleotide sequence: TGTGCCAGTAGTATCGCGGCCGGGGGCAATCAGCCCCAGCATTTT.

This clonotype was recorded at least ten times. CDR3 in DNA: TGTGCCAGCAGCGTCGGGGCCTTCTGGGGGACAGAGAACTATGGCTACACCTTC. This encodes CASSVGAFWGTENYGYTF. The rearrangement joins TRBV5-4 to TRBJ1-2, with TRBD1 identical over 7 bases. The V gene's germline CDR1 is SGHNT and CDR2 YYREEE (reference sequence). The CDR3 consists of 18 residues. V lost 4 bases, J lost 2 bases, and 17 bases stayed unmatched.

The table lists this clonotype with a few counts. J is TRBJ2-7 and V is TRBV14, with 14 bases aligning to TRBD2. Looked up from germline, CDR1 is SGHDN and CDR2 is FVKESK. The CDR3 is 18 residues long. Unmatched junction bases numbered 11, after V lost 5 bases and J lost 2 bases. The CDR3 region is CASSKLGLAGGHTYEQYF. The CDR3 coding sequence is TGTGCCAGCAGCAAGCTAGGACTAGCGGGGGGCCATACCTACGAGCAGTACTTC.

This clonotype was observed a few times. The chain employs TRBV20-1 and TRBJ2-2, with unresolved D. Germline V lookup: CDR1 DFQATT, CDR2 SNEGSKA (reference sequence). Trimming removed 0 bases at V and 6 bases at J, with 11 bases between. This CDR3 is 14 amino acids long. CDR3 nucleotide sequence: TGCAGTGCTAGAGAAGGAAGCTTCGCCGGGGAGCTGTTTTTT. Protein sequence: CSAREGSFAGELFF.

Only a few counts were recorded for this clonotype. DNA of the CDR3: TGTGCCAGCAGCCAACCTTGGACAGGCTACAATGAGCAGTTCTTC. It yields the protein CASSQPWTGYNEQFF. The chain employs TRBV14 and TRBJ2-1, with 7 bases matching TRBD1. The CDR3 sequence is 15 residues long. Germline CDR1 and CDR2: SGHDN and FVKESK. V lost 2 bases and J lost 3; bases outside the gene matches: 4.

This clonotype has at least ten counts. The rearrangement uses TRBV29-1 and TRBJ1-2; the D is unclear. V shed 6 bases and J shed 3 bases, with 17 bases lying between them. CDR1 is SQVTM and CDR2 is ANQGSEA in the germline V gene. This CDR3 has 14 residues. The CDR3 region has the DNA TGCAGCGTCATGGGCCCCTCAGGTCACTATGGCTACACCTTC. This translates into CSVMGPSGHYGYTF.

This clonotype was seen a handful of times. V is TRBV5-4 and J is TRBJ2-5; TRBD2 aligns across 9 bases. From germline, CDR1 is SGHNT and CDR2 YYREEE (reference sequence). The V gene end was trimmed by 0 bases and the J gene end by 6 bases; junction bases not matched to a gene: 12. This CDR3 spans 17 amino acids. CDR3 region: CASSLAGASGVSKTQYF. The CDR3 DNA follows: TGTGCCAGCAGCTTGGCGGGAGCTAGCGGGGTTTCGAAGACCCAGTACTTC.

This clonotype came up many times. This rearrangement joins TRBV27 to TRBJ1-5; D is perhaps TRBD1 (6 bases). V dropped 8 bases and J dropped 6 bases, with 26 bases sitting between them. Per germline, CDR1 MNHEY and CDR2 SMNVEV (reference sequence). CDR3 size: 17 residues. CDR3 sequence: CASGSSRDTLLGQPQHF. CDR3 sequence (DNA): TGTGCCAGCGGGTCATCACGGGACACCCTCCTCGGTCAGCCCCAGCATTTT.

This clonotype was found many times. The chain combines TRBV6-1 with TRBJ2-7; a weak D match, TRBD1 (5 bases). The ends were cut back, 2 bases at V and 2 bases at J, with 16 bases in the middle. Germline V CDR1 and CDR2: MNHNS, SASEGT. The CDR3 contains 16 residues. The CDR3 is CASSELLIDSTYEQYF. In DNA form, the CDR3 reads TGTGCCAGCAGTGAACTATTGATAGACAGTACCTACGAGCAGTACTTC.

The CDR3 bases are TGTGCCAGCAGTCAGGGGGCTGGAGATACGCAGTATTTT. Translating gives CASSQGAGDTQYF. The chain joins TRBV27 to TRBJ2-3; 8 nucleotides line up with TRBD1. CDR3 length: 13 residues. In germline, CDR1 is MNHEY, CDR2 SMNVEV (reference sequence). V dropped 5 bases and J dropped 5; count of bases not matched to a gene: 3.

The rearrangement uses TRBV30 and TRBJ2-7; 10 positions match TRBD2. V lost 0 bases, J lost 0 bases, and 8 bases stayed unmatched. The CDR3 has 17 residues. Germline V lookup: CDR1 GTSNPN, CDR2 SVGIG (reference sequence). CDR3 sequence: CAWSVRVSGGSSYEQYF. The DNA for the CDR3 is TGTGCCTGGAGTGTACGGGTTAGCGGGGGGAGCTCCTACGAGCAGTACTTC.

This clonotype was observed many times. This CDR3 is CASSSHRGSGNEQFF. CDR3 bases: TGTGCCAGCAGCTCTCACAGAGGTTCGGGAAATGAGCAGTTCTTC. The chain links TRBV7-2 to TRBJ2-1, with a weak D call TRBD2 (5 bases). Deletions cut 4 bases from V and 7 bases from J, with 17 bases between. Germline V gene sequence: CDR1 SGHTA, CDR2 FQGNSA. The CDR3 totals 15 residues.

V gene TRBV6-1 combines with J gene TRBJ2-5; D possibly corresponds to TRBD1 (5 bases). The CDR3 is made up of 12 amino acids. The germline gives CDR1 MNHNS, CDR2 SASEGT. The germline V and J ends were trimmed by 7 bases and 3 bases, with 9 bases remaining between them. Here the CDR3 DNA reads TGTGCCAGCACCGAGACAGAAGAGACCCAGTACTTC. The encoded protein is CASTETEETQYF.

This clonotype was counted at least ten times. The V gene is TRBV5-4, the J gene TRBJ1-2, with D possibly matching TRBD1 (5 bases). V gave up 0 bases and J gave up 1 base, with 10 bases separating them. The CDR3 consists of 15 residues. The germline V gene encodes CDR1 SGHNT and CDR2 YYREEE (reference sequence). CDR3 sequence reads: CASSLVEGSNYGYTF. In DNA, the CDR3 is TGTGCCAGCAGCTTGGTAGAGGGGAGTAACTATGGCTACACCTTC.

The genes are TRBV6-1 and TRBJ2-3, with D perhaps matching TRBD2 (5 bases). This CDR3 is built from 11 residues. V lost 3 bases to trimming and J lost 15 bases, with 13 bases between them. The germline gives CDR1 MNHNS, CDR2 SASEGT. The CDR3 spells CASSESLEGYF. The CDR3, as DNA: TGTGCCAGCAGTGAGTCGCTTGAGGGTTATTTT.

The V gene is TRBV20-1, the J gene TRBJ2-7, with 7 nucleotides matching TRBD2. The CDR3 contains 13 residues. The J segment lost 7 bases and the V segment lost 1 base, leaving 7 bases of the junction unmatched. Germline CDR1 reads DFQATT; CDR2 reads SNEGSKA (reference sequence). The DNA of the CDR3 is TGCAGTGCTAGAGGTCCAGGGAGGGGAGAGCAGTACTTC. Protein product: CSARGPGRGEQYF.

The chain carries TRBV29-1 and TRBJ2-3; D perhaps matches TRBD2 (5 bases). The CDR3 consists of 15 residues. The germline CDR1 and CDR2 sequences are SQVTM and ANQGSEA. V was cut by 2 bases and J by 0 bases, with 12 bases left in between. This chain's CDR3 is CSVEWAEESTDTQYF. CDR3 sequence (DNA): TGCAGCGTTGAATGGGCGGAGGAGAGCACAGATACGCAGTATTTT.